These 10 T cell receptor beta chains came from one sample sequenced in a study of technical replicates of blood from a few donors. Produced via immunoSEQ multiplex PCR; TCRdb's table is partial and in-frame only. The sample carries 100,000 or so clones, roughly 95% recorded once. The specimen was T cells isolated from PBMCs. The receptors stem from a human donor in good health.

The chain links TRBV5-1 to TRBJ1-1, with D maybe TRBD1 (6 bases). CDR3 size: 15 residues. The germline CDR1 and CDR2 sequences are SGHRS and YFSETQ. V lost 0 bases and J 2 bases, leaving 11 bases between the germline ends. The CDR3 DNA is TGCGCCAGCAGCTTGGCCGGACAGCTTAACACTGAAGCTTTCTTT. Amino acids: CASSLAGQLNTEAFF.

This chain connects TRBV15 to TRBJ2-7, with a tentative D call TRBD1 (6 bases). Germline V CDR1 and CDR2: LNHNV, YYDKDF (reference sequence). V was pared by 5 bases and J by 2 bases, with 10 bases between. The length of the CDR3 is 13 residues. Written as DNA, the CDR3 is TGTGCCACCAGCTTAAGGGGGACCTACGAGCAGTACTTC. It codes for CATSLRGTYEQYF.

This clone was seen a handful of times. This sequence joins TRBV30 and TRBJ1-1, with 7 bases aligning to TRBD1. CDR3 length: 14 amino acids. Germline V gene sequence: CDR1 GTSNPN, CDR2 SVGIG (reference sequence). V shed 3 bases and J 0 bases; nucleotides not matched to a gene: 4. Here the CDR3 reads CAWSGTVMNTEAFF. CDR3 bases: TGTGCCTGGAGCGGGACAGTAATGAACACTGAAGCTTTCTTT.

The count of this clone is one. The chain recombines TRBV20-1 with TRBJ2-3, with D perhaps matching TRBD1 (5 bases). CDR1 and CDR2 (germline): DFQATT, SNEGSKA (reference sequence). The length of the CDR3 is 11 residues. The CDR3 reads CSCYRGDTQYF. The CDR3 bases are TGCAGCTGCTATAGGGGAGATACGCAGTATTTT.

The chain couples TRBV9 to TRBJ2-3, with D unclear. CDR1 is SGDLS and CDR2 is YYNGEE in the germline V gene. Trimming stripped 4 bases from V and 2 bases from J, with 23 bases between. CDR3 length: 18 amino acids. CDR3 residues: CASSPRFSPQSPTDTQYF. In nucleotides, the CDR3 is TGTGCCAGCAGCCCGCGTTTTAGCCCCCAATCCCCCACAGATACGCAGTATTTT.

The rearrangement uses TRBV28 and TRBJ1-2; D ambiguous. The germline gives CDR1 MDHEN, CDR2 SYDVKM. The ends were cut back, 8 bases at V and 8 bases at J, with 15 bases in the middle. This CDR3 is built from 12 residues. This chain's CDR3 is CASHPPGGGYTF. The CDR3 region has the DNA TGTGCCAGCCACCCTCCAGGTGGGGGCTACACCTTC.

The chain has TRBV11-2 and TRBJ2-7; 8 bases match TRBD1. The V gene's germline CDR1 is SGHAT and CDR2 FQNNGV. The CDR3 has 16 amino acids. The V and J ends lost 1 base and 0 bases, in that order; junction bases with no gene match: 5. This CDR3 reads CASSLGGTGSSYEQYF. CDR3 nucleotide sequence: TGTGCCAGCAGCTTAGGGGGGACAGGCTCCTCCTACGAGCAGTACTTC.

This rearrangement joins TRBV28 to TRBJ2-2, with D perhaps TRBD2 (6 bases). V was pared by 5 bases and J by 8 bases, with 21 bases between. This CDR3 has 16 amino acids. Germline V lookup: CDR1 MDHEN, CDR2 SYDVKM. The CDR3 sequence: CASSLGGGIVMGELFF. CDR3 bases: TGTGCCAGCAGTCTCGGTGGGGGGATCGTTATGGGGGAGCTGTTTTTT.

The chain joins TRBV28 to TRBJ2-5; TRBD1 is a possible D gene (6 bases). The CDR3 sequence is 15 residues long. Germline values: CDR1 MDHEN, CDR2 SYDVKM. Trimming stripped 3 bases from V and 3 bases from J, with 14 bases between. The CDR3 protein is CASSFVSEGEETQYF. The CDR3 bases are TGTGCCAGCAGTTTCGTATCCGAGGGGGAAGAGACCCAGTACTTC.

The chain couples TRBV10-3 to TRBJ2-7; a possible D gene is TRBD2 (7 bases). The CDR3 spans 16 residues. With 6 bases removed from V and 0 bases from J, the gap between germline ends came to 18 bases. Germline CDR1 is ENHRY and CDR2 is SYGVKD. The CDR3 DNA reads TGTGCCATCAGGGGGGGGACACACTTCATCTCCTACGAGCAGTACTTC. It is translated as CAIRGGTHFISYEQYF.